The 28 T cell receptor beta chains below come from one sample, sequenced in a study of metastatic and nonmetastatic thyroid tumors. Thyroid surgery had not been preceded by any treatment in any patient. TCRdb re-processed the PCR reads through MiXCR. The sample lists about 16,000 clones, roughly 24% occurring once. What was sequenced was blood. The receptors come from a male donor with papillary thyroid cancer or a benign thyroid nodule (not recorded which). Some clones in this sample may be carry-over from other donors' samples.

This clone was seen many times. V is TRBV28 and J is TRBJ2-6; D unresolved. This CDR3 has 14 residues. The germline V and J ends were trimmed by 5 bases and 4 bases, with 9 bases remaining between them. From germline, CDR1 is MDHEN and CDR2 SYDVKM. CDR3 in amino acids: CASSTLPGANVLTF. The CDR3 DNA sequence: TGTGCCAGCAGTACCCTCCCGGGGGCCAACGTCCTGACTTTC. Full variable domain (rest looked up from reference TRBV28 and TRBJ2-6): DVKVTQSSRYLVKRTGEKVFLECVQDMDHENMFWYRQDPGLGLRLIYFSYDVKMKEKGDIPEGYSVSREKKERFSLILESASTNQTSMYLCASSTLPGANVLTFGAGSRLTVL.

This clone has just a few counts. This may arise from a read error, as a much more abundant clone is one base away. The chain recombines TRBV7-2 with TRBJ1-5; D is uncertain. This CDR3 region has 11 residues. Germline values: CDR1 SGHTA, CDR2 FQGNSA. V lost 5 bases and J lost 9, with 8 bases in between. The CDR3 coding sequence is TGTGCCAGCAGCGTCCCCGTGCCCCAGCATTTT. Translation: CASSVPVPQHF. Combining the CDR3 with reference TRBV7-2 and TRBJ1-5 gives the whole variable domain GAGVSQSPSNKVTEKGKDVELRCDPISGHTALYWYRQSLGQGLEFLIYFQGNSAPDKSGLPSDRFSAERTGGSVSTLTIQRTQQEDSAVYLCASSVPVPQHFGDGTRLSIL.

This clone showed up many times. The chain has TRBV12-3 or TRBV12-4 and TRBJ2-4, with D hard to call. The CDR3 loop spans 13 amino acids. Trimming took off 6 bases at V and 0 bases at J, with 6 bases between the two ends. The CDR3 loop reads CASRSQAKNIQYF. DNA for the CDR3: TGTGCCAGCAGGTCCCAAGCCAAAAACATTCAGTACTTC.

Ten or more counts support this clone. The genes are TRBV9 and TRBJ2-7; D might be TRBD2 (6 bases). Trimming pared 0 bases from V and 7 bases from J, leaving 14 bases between. This CDR3 spans 14 amino acids. Germline V gene lookup returns CDR1 SGDLS and CDR2 YYNGEE. The CDR3 nucleotides are TGTGCCAGCAGCGTAGACCCGATTGGGGGGGAGCAGTACTTC. Amino acid sequence: CASSVDPIGGEQYF. Looking up the rest from reference TRBV9 and TRBJ2-7 gives the full variable domain: DSGVTQTPKHLITATGQRVTLRCSPRSGDLSVYWYQQSLDQGLQFLIQYYNGEERAKGNILERFSAQQFPDLHSELNLSSLELGDSALYFCASSVDPIGGEQYFGPGTRLTVT.

To note about this clone: One end of the junction varies from germline; a read error may be responsible. V gene TRBV6-5 combines with J gene TRBJ1-1; a weak D match, TRBD1 (5 bases). The CDR3 totals 14 residues. Per the germline V gene, CDR1 is MNHEY and CDR2 is SVGAGI. CDR3 residues: CARSYSIGGNEAFF. The CDR3 DNA sequence: TGTGCCAGAAGTTACTCGATTGGGGGGAATGAAGCTTTCTTT.

In its sample, this clone was seen a few times. CDR3: CATSRDNTGYEQYF. The CDR3 DNA follows: TGTGCCACCAGCAGAGATAATACGGGCTACGAGCAGTACTTC. This sequence joins TRBV15 and TRBJ2-7, with no clear D. V was trimmed by 0 bases and J by 3 bases, leaving 9 bases between them. CDR1 and CDR2 from the germline V gene are LNHNV and YYDKDF (reference sequence). The CDR3 extends over 14 amino acids.

Ten or more counts support this clone. The junction differs from germline at one of its ends, possibly a read error. The gene calls are TRBV29-1 and TRBJ2-7; TRBD1 might be the D (6 bases). Germline values: CDR1 SQVTM, CDR2 ANQGSEA. The CDR3 sequence is 11 residues long. The CDR3 is CSVKDRYEQYF. The CDR3 nucleotides read TGCAGCGTTAAAGACAGGTACGAGCAGTACTTC.

This sequence joins TRBV30 and TRBJ2-6; D may be TRBD1 or TRBD2 (5 bases each). The V gene lost 0 bases and the J gene lost 0 bases, with 6 bases spanning the gap. The CDR3 runs 15 residues. Germline CDR1 and CDR2: GTSNPN and SVGIG (reference sequence). Here the CDR3 DNA reads TGTGCCTGGAGTGTTGGGGGCTCTGGGGCCAACGTCCTGACTTTC. It encodes CAWSVGGSGANVLTF.

Sample share makes this clone medium-sized (0.01 to 0.1%). V is TRBV5-8 and J is TRBJ1-6; 7 positions match TRBD1. The CDR3 length is 15 residues. V was pared by 0 bases and J by 7 bases, with 4 bases of the junction left unmatched. CDR1 and CDR2 (germline): SGHTS, YDEGEE. The CDR3 loop reads CASSLVGGQNSPLHF. CDR3 bases: TGTGCCAGCAGCTTGGTGGGGGGACAGAATTCACCCCTCCACTTT.

This clone is classed as medium-sized. The chain has TRBV6-2 or TRBV6-3 and TRBJ2-7, with 7 bases that match TRBD1. Germline V lookup: CDR1 MNHEY, CDR2 SVGEGT. This CDR3 is built from 16 residues. After removal of 7 bases from V and 5 bases from J, the junction contained 17 bases not matched to a gene. CDR3 bases: TGTGCCAGCACCAGAACAGGGGAACTCGTTTCTGACGAGCAGTACTTC. Translated: CASTRTGELVSDEQYF.

As concerns this clone: An end of the junction differs from the germline gene, which may be a read error. The V gene is TRBV9, the J gene TRBJ1-1; weak D call: TRBD1 (5 bases). Per the germline V gene, CDR1 is SGDLS and CDR2 is YYNGEE. The CDR3 spans 13 residues. Here the CDR3 reads CASSVEGKTESFF. In DNA form, the CDR3 reads TGTGCGAGCAGCGTAGAGGGGAAAACGGAATCATTCTTT.

As concerns this clone: A junction end diverges from the germline sequence, so it may reflect a read error. The chain combines TRBV20-1 with TRBJ1-1, with D tentatively TRBD1 (5 bases). The length of the CDR3 is 13 residues. Germline V lookup: CDR1 DFQATT, CDR2 SNEGSKA (reference sequence). The chain's CDR3 is CSEQALLNTVAFF. CDR3 in DNA: TGCAGTGAACAGGCGCTATTGAACACTGTAGCTTTCTTT.

This clone occurred many times. The rearrangement uses TRBV10-1 and TRBJ1-2; no firm D call. The ends were cut back, 1 base at V and 0 bases at J, with 18 bases in the middle. The CDR3 runs to 18 residues. CDR1 is WNHNN and CDR2 is SYGVQD in the germline V gene (reference sequence). In DNA form, the CDR3 reads TGCGCCAGCAGTGAGTGGGAGGCCAGCGCCCCTTCTAACTATGGCTACACCTTC. Amino acids: CASSEWEASAPSNYGYTF.

J is TRBJ2-7 and V is TRBV20-1, with 10 bases aligning to TRBD2. This CDR3 is built from 14 residues. Germline CDR1 reads DFQATT; CDR2 reads SNEGSKA (reference sequence). V was pared by 6 bases and J by 8 bases, with 13 bases of the junction left unmatched. The CDR3 region is CSALYVLAGDQQYF. The CDR3 DNA reads as TGCAGTGCCCTTTATGTCCTAGCGGGAGACCAGCAGTACTTC.

This clone was seen repeatedly, ten times or more. The genes are TRBV4-1 and TRBJ1-6; D is possibly TRBD1 (6 bases). Germline loops: CDR1 MGHRA, CDR2 YSYEKL. Deletions cut 2 bases from V and 5 bases from J, with 13 bases between. The CDR3 loop spans 16 amino acids. CDR3 loop: CASSQRTVQDNSPLHF. In DNA form, the CDR3 reads TGCGCCAGCAGCCAACGGACAGTCCAAGATAATTCACCCCTCCACTTT.

There are many counts of this clone. The chain joins TRBV5-4 to TRBJ1-3, with D perhaps TRBD1 (5 bases). Germline V lookup: CDR1 SGHNT, CDR2 YYREEE (reference sequence). This CDR3 spans 15 amino acids. V was pared by 1 base and J by 2 bases, with 10 bases between. CDR3 protein: CASSLLGVTGNTIYF. The CDR3 bases are TGTGCCAGCAGCTTGCTGGGGGTAACTGGAAACACCATATATTTT. Drawing the rest from reference TRBV5-4 and TRBJ1-3, the complete variable domain is ETGVTQSPTHLIKTRGQQVTLRCSSQSGHNTVSWYQQALGQGPQFIFQYYREEENGRGNFPPRFSGLQFPNYSSELNVNALELDDSALYLCASSLLGVTGNTIYFGEGSWLTVV.

This clone showed up many times. The rearrangement uses TRBV18 and TRBJ2-3, with D perhaps matching TRBD2 (5 bases). Looked up from germline, CDR1 is KGHSH and CDR2 is LQKENI. Trimming left V 0 bases short and J 2 bases short, with 9 bases between. The length of the CDR3 is 15 residues. The CDR3, as DNA: TGTGCCAGCTCACCACCGGTAGCGAACACAGATACGCAGTATTTT. Translated: CASSPPVANTDTQYF.

This clone is medium-sized. V is TRBV30 and J is TRBJ1-5; 9 positions match TRBD1. V lost 3 bases to trimming and J lost 3 bases; unmatched junction nucleotides: 12. CDR1 is GTSNPN and CDR2 is SVGIG in the germline V gene (reference sequence). This CDR3 has 17 residues. This CDR3 is CAWSPGPGTGLNQPQHF. The CDR3 DNA sequence: TGTGCCTGGAGCCCTGGACCCGGGACAGGGCTCAATCAGCCCCAGCATTTT.

This clone was seen more than once but under ten times. The rearrangement joins TRBV6-1 to TRBJ2-5; D is undetermined. Germline loops: CDR1 MNHNS, CDR2 SASEGT. Trimming left V 2 bases short and J 2 bases short, with 6 bases between. This CDR3 region has 13 residues. CDR3 in amino acids: CASSELEQETQYF. The CDR3 DNA is TGTGCCAGCAGTGAACTAGAACAAGAGACCCAGTACTTC.

The rearrangement links TRBV20-1 to TRBJ2-3; 12 bases align to TRBD2. V shed 5 bases and J 4 bases; nucleotides not matched to a gene: 13. The CDR3 has 17 amino acids. Per germline, CDR1 DFQATT and CDR2 SNEGSKA (reference sequence). CDR3 residues: CSAPGLAGGPIADTQYF. The CDR3 coding sequence is TGCAGTGCTCCTGGGCTAGCGGGAGGGCCGATAGCAGATACGCAGTATTTT.

This clone rates as large (0.1 to 1%). V gene TRBV6-1 combines with J gene TRBJ2-7; D may be TRBD1 (6 bases). The CDR3 extends over 17 amino acids. V was trimmed by 6 bases and J by 0 bases, leaving 21 bases between them. CDR1 is MNHNS, CDR2 SASEGT, per germline. CDR3 amino acids: CASRLSERQAISYEQYF. CDR3 sequence (DNA): TGTGCCAGCAGACTGTCTGAACGACAGGCGATCTCCTACGAGCAGTACTTC.

The table lists this clone with many counts. V usage is TRBV11-2 and J usage is TRBJ2-5, with 9 nucleotides matching TRBD1. J was trimmed by 5 bases and V by 5 bases; bases with no gene match: 3. Germline CDR1 SGHAT, CDR2 FQNNGV. The CDR3 loop spans 13 amino acids. The CDR3 DNA follows: TGTGCCAGCAGCCGGGACAGGGACGAGACCCAGTACTTC. Residues: CASSRDRDETQYF.

This clone was detected many times. The chain is built from TRBV4-2 and TRBJ1-3; no firm D call. Germline CDR1 is LGHNA and CDR2 is YNFKEQ. V lost 0 bases, J lost 7 bases, and 7 bases lay in between. This CDR3 contains 13 residues. The CDR3 bases are TGTGCCAGCAGCCAAGAGGGGAGCAACACCATATATTTT. This translates into CASSQEGSNTIYF.

The gene calls are TRBV6-2 or TRBV6-3 and TRBJ2-5, with 13 positions matching TRBD2. CDR3 length equals 19 residues. Germline CDR1 reads MNHEY; CDR2 reads SVGEGT. With 2 bases clipped from V and 5 bases from J, the junction kept 14 bases outside the gene matches. CDR3 region: CASSYAGTSGINLLETQYF. The CDR3 DNA follows: TGTGCCAGCAGTTACGCTGGGACTAGCGGGATAAACCTTCTTGAGACCCAGTACTTC.

There are a few counts of this clone. The rearrangement links TRBV28 to TRBJ2-1; D might be TRBD2 (5 bases). Germline V CDR1 and CDR2: MDHEN, SYDVKM. The ends were cut back, 7 bases at V and 1 base at J, with 17 bases in the middle. The CDR3 is made up of 16 amino acids. The CDR3 spells CASKLGSAMSYNEQFF. CDR3 in DNA: TGTGCCAGCAAGTTGGGGAGTGCGATGTCCTACAATGAGCAGTTCTTC.

This clone is deemed medium-sized (0.01 to 0.1%). The chain links TRBV7-2 to TRBJ2-3; 7 nucleotides align to TRBD2. Germline V gene sequence: CDR1 SGHTA, CDR2 FQGNSA. The CDR3 runs 17 residues. V was clipped by 1 base and J by 2 bases; unmatched bases: 9. CDR3 DNA: TGTGCCAGCAGCTTAGGGATCTGGCGGGAGAACACAGATACGCAGTATTTT. Encoded protein: CASSLGIWRENTDTQYF.

J is TRBJ1-1 and V is TRBV11-3; D gene uncertain. Germline CDR1 SGHNT, CDR2 YENEEA. This CDR3 is 11 amino acids long. V was shortened by 1 base and J by 11 bases, with 8 bases between the two germline ends. CDR3 amino acids: CASSLGPVAFF. The CDR3 coding sequence is TGTGCCAGCAGCTTAGGGCCTGTGGCTTTCTTT.

This clone was observed at least ten times. The gene calls are TRBV5-6 and TRBJ1-5; D is undetermined. The V gene's germline CDR1 is SGHDT and CDR2 YYEEEE. The V end was cut by 0 bases, the J end by 7 bases, with 11 bases between. The CDR3 extends over 14 amino acids. CDR3 sequence reads: CASSLGWARQPQHF. CDR3 bases: TGTGCCAGCAGCTTGGGGTGGGCGCGGCAGCCCCAGCATTTT.